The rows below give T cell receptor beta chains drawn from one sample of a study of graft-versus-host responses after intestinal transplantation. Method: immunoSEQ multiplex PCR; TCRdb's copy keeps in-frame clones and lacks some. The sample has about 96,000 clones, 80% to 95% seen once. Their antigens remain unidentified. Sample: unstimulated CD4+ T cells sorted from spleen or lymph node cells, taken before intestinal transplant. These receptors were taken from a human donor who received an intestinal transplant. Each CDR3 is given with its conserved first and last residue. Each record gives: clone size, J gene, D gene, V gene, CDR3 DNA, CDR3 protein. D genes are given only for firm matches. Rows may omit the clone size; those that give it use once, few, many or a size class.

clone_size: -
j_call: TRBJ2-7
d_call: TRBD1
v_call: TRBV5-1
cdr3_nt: TGCGCCAGCCGACAGGGAGCCGAGCAGTACTTC
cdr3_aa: CASRQGAEQYF

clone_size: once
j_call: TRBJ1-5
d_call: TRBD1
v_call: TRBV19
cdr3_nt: TGTGCCAGTGCGGACAGGTGGGATCAGCCCCAGCATTTT
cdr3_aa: CASADRWDQPQHF

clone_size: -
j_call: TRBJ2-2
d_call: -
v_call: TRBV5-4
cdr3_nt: TGTGCCAGCAGCTCCCAGGGGCGGGAGCTGTTTTTT
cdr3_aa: CASSSQGRELFF

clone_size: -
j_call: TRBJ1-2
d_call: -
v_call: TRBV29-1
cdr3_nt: TGCAGCGTTGCTTGGGGGGATCATGGCTACACCTTC
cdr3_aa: CSVAWGDHGYTF

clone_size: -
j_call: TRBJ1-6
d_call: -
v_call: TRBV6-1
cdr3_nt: TGTGCCAGCAGCGTTTCGAGCTCCTATAATTCACCCCTCCACTTT
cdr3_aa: CASSVSSSYNSPLHF

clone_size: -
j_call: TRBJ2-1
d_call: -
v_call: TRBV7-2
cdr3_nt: TGTGCCAGCAGCTTAGCGTACGGGGGGCGGAAGCAGTTCTTC
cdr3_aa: CASSLAYGGRKQFF

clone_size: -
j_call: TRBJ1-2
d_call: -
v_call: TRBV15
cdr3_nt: TGTGCCACTTTCCGGGATGGCTATGGCTACACCTTC
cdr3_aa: CATFRDGYGYTF

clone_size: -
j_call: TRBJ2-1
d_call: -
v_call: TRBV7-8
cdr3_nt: TGTGCCAGCAGTTATTCGGGTACTAACTACAATGAGCAGTTCTTC
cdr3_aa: CASSYSGTNYNEQFF

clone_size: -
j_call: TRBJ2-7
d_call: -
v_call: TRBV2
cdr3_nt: TGTGCCAGCAGGACCGGGACTGAGAACTACGAGCAGTACTTC
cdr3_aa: CASRTGTENYEQYF

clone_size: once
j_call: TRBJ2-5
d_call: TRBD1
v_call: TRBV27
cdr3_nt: TGTGCCAGCAGTTCTTTACCGACCAGGGGGGAGACCCAGTACTTC
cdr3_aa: CASSSLPTRGETQYF

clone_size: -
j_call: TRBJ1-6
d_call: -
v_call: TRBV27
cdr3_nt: TGTGCCAGCAGTTTACAAAATTCACCCCTCCACTTT
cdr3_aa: CASSLQNSPLHF